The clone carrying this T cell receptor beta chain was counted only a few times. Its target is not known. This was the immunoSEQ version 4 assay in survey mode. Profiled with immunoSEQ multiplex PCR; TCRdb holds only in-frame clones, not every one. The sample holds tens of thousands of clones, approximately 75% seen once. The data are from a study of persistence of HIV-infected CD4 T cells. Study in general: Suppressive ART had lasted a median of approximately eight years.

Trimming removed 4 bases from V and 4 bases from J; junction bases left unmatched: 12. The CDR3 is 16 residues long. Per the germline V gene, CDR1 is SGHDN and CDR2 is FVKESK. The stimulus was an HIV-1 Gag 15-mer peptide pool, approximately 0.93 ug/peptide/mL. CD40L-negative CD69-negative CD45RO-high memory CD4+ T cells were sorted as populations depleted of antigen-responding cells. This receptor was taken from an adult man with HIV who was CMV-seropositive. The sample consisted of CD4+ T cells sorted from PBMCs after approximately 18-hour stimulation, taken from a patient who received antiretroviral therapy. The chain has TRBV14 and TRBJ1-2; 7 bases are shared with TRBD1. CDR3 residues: CASSRGGTAFGYGYTF. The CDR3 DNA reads TGTGCCAGCAGCCGAGGAGGGACAGCCTTTGGCTATGGCTACACCTTC.